This record covers a single TCR beta chain. Its antigen is unknown. Other DNA sequences in this specimen translate into the identical CDR3. Treatment specified: oral pan-JAK inhibitor, 5-10 mg twice daily. Cell sorting was applied to PBMCs, and CD4+ and CD8+ T cells were collected. Germline values: CDR1 SQVTM, CDR2 ANQGSEA. Trimming removed 7 bases from V and 2 bases from J, with 8 bases in between. CDR3 size: 11 residues. This specimen comes from a study of CD8+ T cells in alopecia areata. Study-wide findings and caveats: Uncertainty about whether baseline CD8+ expansion is linked to response remains, with one nonresponder. Normal skin contains resident alphabeta T cells, and these are also sequenced in scalp samples. Significant decreases in scalp clonality and expanded CD8+ clones followed tofacitinib treatment.

Reverse transcribed after extraction, RNA yielded cDNA as the sequencing template. Sequenced by immunoSEQ multiplex PCR; TCRdb stores in-frame clones only, minus some. The sample has fewer than 250,000 clones, roughly 70% seen once. The sequence derives from a human donor with alopecia areata. This material consisted of CD4+ T cells sorted from blood, taken around week 49, from a patient treated with tofacitinib. V gene TRBV29-1 combines with J gene TRBJ2-5, with D perhaps matching TRBD1 (6 bases). CDR3 in amino acids: CSGGQQETQYF. In DNA form, the CDR3 reads TGCAGCGGAGGACAGCAAGAGACCCAGTACTTC.